This TCR beta chain comes out of a study of blood T cell repertoires in COVID-19. The overall study: Both acute and convalescent COVID-19 samples were obtained from the United States, Italy and Spain. PBMCs, B-cell-depleted T cells, or T cells provided the cDNA or gDNA that made up the material.

How the authors handled the data: How many nucleated cells were present was estimated from reference gene primer amplification. The repertoire was sequenced with immunoSEQ multiplex PCR; TCRdb's copy has only in-frame clones and lacks some. V and J calls and clone size are copied from that table; D and trimming were computed from the DNA. In the table there are 50,000 to 60,000 clones, roughly nine tenths of which are singletons. CDR1 is SGHDN and CDR2 is FVKESK in the germline V gene. The CDR3 length is 14 residues. Trimming pared 5 bases from V and 2 bases from J, leaving 10 bases between. This TCR was sampled from a middle-aged man with acute or convalescent COVID-19. The sequenced sample was peripheral blood. The J gene is TRBJ2-1, the V gene TRBV14; D perhaps matches TRBD2 (5 bases). Here the CDR3 reads CASSLRVTYNEQFF. The CDR3 bases are TGTGCCAGCAGCTTGCGGGTGACCTACAATGAGCAGTTCTTC. The complete variable domain, with remaining parts taken from reference TRBV14 and TRBJ2-1, reads EAGVTQFPSHSVIEKGQTVTLRCDPISGHDNLYWYRRVMGKEIKFLLHFVKESKQDESGMPNNRFLAERTGGTYSTLKVQPAELEDSGVYFCASSLRVTYNEQFFGPGTRLTVL.